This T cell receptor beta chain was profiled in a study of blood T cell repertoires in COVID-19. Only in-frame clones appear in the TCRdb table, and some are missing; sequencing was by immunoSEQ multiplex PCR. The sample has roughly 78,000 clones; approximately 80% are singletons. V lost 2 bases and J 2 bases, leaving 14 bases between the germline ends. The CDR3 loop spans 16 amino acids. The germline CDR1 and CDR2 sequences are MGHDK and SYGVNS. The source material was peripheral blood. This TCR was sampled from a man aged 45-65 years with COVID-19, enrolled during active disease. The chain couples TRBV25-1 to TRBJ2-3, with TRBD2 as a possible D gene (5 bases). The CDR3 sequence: CASSEKEAIPTDTQYF. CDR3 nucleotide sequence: TGTGCCAGCAGTGAAAAGGAGGCAATACCCACAGATACGCAGTATTTT.